This T cell receptor beta chain appears in the sequencing data of a study of blood T cell repertoires in COVID-19. Overall study: Specimens from acute and convalescent COVID-19 originated in the United States, Italy and Spain. T cells, B-cell-depleted T cells, or PBMCs provided the cDNA or gDNA that served as material.

Original processing methods: Estimation of nucleated cell counts was performed using reference gene primer amplification. Clones were sequenced by immunoSEQ multiplex PCR, and TCRdb holds only the in-frame ones, with some missing. The V and J calls and the clone size are those of that table, but D and trimming were determined from the DNA. The sample holds some 120,000 clones; 80% are singletons and the top ten take approximately 2%. V dropped 0 bases and J dropped 1; count of bases not matched to a gene: 8. This CDR3 has 17 residues. Germline V gives CDR1 SGHAT, CDR2 FQNNGV. Sequencing was performed on peripheral blood. The chain combines TRBV11-2 with TRBJ1-1; 7 nucleotides align to TRBD1. The sequence came from an older man with acute or convalescent COVID-19. CDR3: CASSLDRAGGPNTEAFF. CDR3 coding DNA: TGTGCCAGCAGCTTAGATCGAGCAGGGGGGCCGAACACTGAAGCTTTCTTT.